Listed below are T cell receptor beta chains from one sample, sequenced in a study of regulatory T cells in long-lasting Graves disease. TCRdb re-analysed the multiplex PCR reads in MiXCR, keeping a single row per CDR3 protein. The repertoire holds roughly 320,000 distinct CDR3 sequences, with 16% as singletons. This sample was shared with a second study, whose subject was T cells in Graves' hyperthyroidism and ophthalmopathy.

The input for sequencing was peripheral blood mononuclear cells (PBMCs), taken at new diagnosis, from a patient treated with antithyroid drugs. The receptors originated from a man between 40 and 49 years old with Graves disease. Both conserved end residues are part of each CDR3. A D gene is named only where the DNA matches it firmly. Clone size is not always given. Where it is, it says once, few, many or a class for expanded clones.

>TRBV5-8|.|TRBJ2-7|few
TGTGCCAGTAATAAGAAAGTCCCGGCCTACGAGCAGTACTTC
CASNKKVPAYEQYF
>TRBV19|TRBD1|TRBJ2-7|.
TGTGCCAGTAGTCCACGGACAGGGCGGTGGGAGCAGTACTTC
CASSPRTGRWEQYF
>TRBV20-1|TRBD1|TRBJ2-1|.
TGCAGTACCAACCGGGACAGGGGAAATGAGCAGTTCTTC
CSTNRDRGNEQFF
>TRBV20-1|.|TRBJ1-2|.
TGCAGTGCTAGAGACTCATTGGCGGGCAGCGCCTATGGCTACACCTTC
CSARDSLAGSAYGYTF
>TRBV9|.|TRBJ2-3|few
TGTGCCAGCAGCGTAACATACCGAAGGGGAGGCACAGATACGCAGTATTTT
CASSVTYRRGGTDTQYF
>TRBV18|.|TRBJ1-2|many
TGTGCCAGCTCACCACCAGGGGTCTATGGCTACACCTTC
CASSPPGVYGYTF
>TRBV7-9|.|TRBJ2-3|many
TGTGCCAGCAGCTCCCTCCTCGGGGGGCCTCTCACAGATACGCAGTATTTT
CASSSLLGGPLTDTQYF
>TRBV12-3/TRBV12-4|.|TRBJ1-2|many
TGTGCCAGCAGCCGGGACATCGGCTATGGCTACACCTTC
CASSRDIGYGYTF
>TRBV12-3/TRBV12-4|.|TRBJ2-6|many
TGTGCCAGCAGTTTCCCTGGGGCCAACGTCCTGACTTTC
CASSFPGANVLTF
>TRBV29-1|.|TRBJ1-1|few
TGCAGCGTCGACAGGTTAGTGAACACTGAAGCTTTCTTT
CSVDRLVNTEAFF
>TRBV19|.|TRBJ1-1|many
TGTGCCAGTAGCCAACAGGGAGTTAGTGAAGCTTTCTTT
CASSQQGVSEAFF
>TRBV29-1|.|TRBJ1-4|many
TGCAGCGCCAAAGGAGGGAGGAGTGAAAAACTGTTTTTT
CSAKGGRSEKLFF
>TRBV4-2|TRBD1|TRBJ2-7|.
TGTGCCAGCAGACAACTGGGGACAGATCGGTACGAGCAGTACTTC
CASRQLGTDRYEQYF
>TRBV7-8|TRBD1|TRBJ2-2|many
TGTGCCAGCAGCTTAGGGACAGGGGACACCGGGGAGCTGTTTTTT
CASSLGTGDTGELFF
>TRBV18|TRBD1|TRBJ2-1|few
TGTGCCAGCTCACCACAAAGACAGGGTGGCAATGAGCAGTTCTTC
CASSPQRQGGNEQFF
>TRBV24-1|.|TRBJ1-5|many
TGTGCCACCAGTGAGGGGGGATTCAATCAGCCCCAGCATTTT
CATSEGGFNQPQHF
>TRBV7-9|.|TRBJ1-2|few
TGTGCCAGCAGCAAGCCCCCCGACACGGGTGGCTATGGCTACACCTTC
CASSKPPDTGGYGYTF
>TRBV5-4|TRBD1|TRBJ2-7|few
TGTGCCAGCAGCCTAGGGACAGGGGCGCCCTACGAGCAGTACTTC
CASSLGTGAPYEQYF
>TRBV6-1|.|TRBJ2-3|.
TGTGCCAGCTCCGCCCCGCGACGAAGCACAGATACGCAGTATTTT
CASSAPRRSTDTQYF
>TRBV6-4|TRBD2|TRBJ2-1|.
TGTGCCAGCAGTGACGCGGCGGGGGGGGACAATGAGCAGTTCTTC
CASSDAAGGDNEQFF
>TRBV7-9|.|TRBJ2-7|.
TGTGCCAGCAGCTTAGTTGGAGACCCCGGGGCGGAGCAGTACTTC
CASSLVGDPGAEQYF
>TRBV20-1|TRBD1|TRBJ2-5|many
TGCAGTGCTAGAGATCGGACAGGGGCAGAGACCCAGTACTTC
CSARDRTGAETQYF
>TRBV2|.|TRBJ1-2|few
TGTGCCAGCACGCCAGGGGTTTACTATGGCTACACCTTC
CASTPGVYYGYTF
>TRBV7-6|TRBD1|TRBJ2-5|.
TGTGCCAGCAGCTCATGGACAGGGGAACAAGAGACCCAGTACTTC
CASSSWTGEQETQYF
>TRBV28|.|TRBJ1-6|many
TGTGCCAGCAGTTTAAGTACTTCACCCCTCCACTTT
CASSLSTSPLHF
>TRBV24-1|.|TRBJ2-5|.
TGTGCCACCCGGCCAGGCCCACAAGAGACCCAGTACTTC
CATRPGPQETQYF
>TRBV4-2|.|TRBJ1-4|.
TGTGCCAGCAGCTACGACGGTGGACTGTTTTTT
CASSYDGGLFF
>TRBV20-1|.|TRBJ1-4|.
TGCAGTGCTAGAGAGTCAACTAATGAAAAACTGTTTTTT
CSARESTNEKLFF
>TRBV20-1|.|TRBJ2-7|few
TGCAGTGCTAGAGATTTGATTTACCCGACAGGAACCTCCTACGAGCAGTACTTC
CSARDLIYPTGTSYEQYF
>TRBV20-1|.|TRBJ2-5|few
TGCAGTGCTCTCAAGGCGGGGGCCCCCCAAGAGACCCAGTACTTC
CSALKAGAPQETQYF
>TRBV4-1|TRBD1|TRBJ1-5|few
TGCGCCAGCAGCCAAGGACAGGGGGGAAGGGGCAATCAGCCCCAGCATTTT
CASSQGQGGRGNQPQHF
>TRBV4-2|TRBD2|TRBJ2-1|.
TGTGCCAGCAGCCAAGATCGGCGCGGGGGGGCCTACAATGAGCAGTTCTTC
CASSQDRRGGAYNEQFF
>TRBV11-2|TRBD1|TRBJ2-3|many
TGTGCCAGCAGCCCCTGGACAGGGAGCACAGATACGCAGTATTTT
CASSPWTGSTDTQYF
>TRBV28|.|TRBJ2-7|many
TGTGCCAGCAGACAAAGGTGGGAGCAGTACTTC
CASRQRWEQYF
>TRBV7-2|TRBD1|TRBJ2-7|many
TGTGCCAGCAGCACGCTGACAGGGCCCTACGAGCAGTACTTC
CASSTLTGPYEQYF
>TRBV7-2|.|TRBJ1-5|many
TGTGCCAGCACCCTCAGTTGGGGCGGCAATCAGCCCCAGCATTTT
CASTLSWGGNQPQHF
>TRBV7-3|.|TRBJ1-1|many
TGTGCCAGCCGCAGGAGGGGGAAGAACGACACTGAAGCTTTCTTT
CASRRRGKNDTEAFF
>TRBV7-8|.|TRBJ1-6|many
TGTGCCAGCAGCCTGCGAGAGGGTCTTAATTCACCCCTCCACTTT
CASSLREGLNSPLHF
>TRBV29-1|TRBD1|TRBJ2-1|.
TGCAGCTCCACGGGACAGGGGCACGATGAGCAGTTCTTC
CSSTGQGHDEQFF
>TRBV2|TRBD2|TRBJ2-7|many
TGTGCCAGCAGTGACCTTCGGGGGGGCCCCACGAGCGAGCAGTACTTC
CASSDLRGGPTSEQYF
>TRBV7-2|.|TRBJ2-7|many
TGTGCCAGCAGTTCCCAACCCCAAGGAGGCGAGCAGTACTTC
CASSSQPQGGEQYF
>TRBV13|.|TRBJ2-7|.
TGTGCCACCTCCCGGGGACCCAGGGACCTAGCGAGACCCGAGCAGTACTTC
CATSRGPRDLARPEQYF
>TRBV6-2/TRBV6-3|TRBD1|TRBJ2-2|many
TGTGCCAGCAGTTACGGCGGACCGGGACAGGGCCACGGGGAGCTGTTTTTT
CASSYGGPGQGHGELFF
>TRBV10-2|TRBD1|TRBJ1-1|.
TGCGCCAGCAAAGGACAGGGCAACACTGAAGCTTTCTTT
CASKGQGNTEAFF
>TRBV4-3|.|TRBJ1-1|few
TGCGCCAGCAGCCAAGAATGGAGGGGCACTGAAGCTTTCTTT
CASSQEWRGTEAFF
>TRBV20-1|.|TRBJ1-1|few
TGCAGTGCTAGAGAGGGACAACTTTTTGAAGCTTTCTTT
CSAREGQLFEAFF
>TRBV12-3/TRBV12-4|.|TRBJ1-5|many
TGTGCCAGCAGCCAAGACAGTAACAATCAGCCCCAGCATTTT
CASSQDSNNQPQHF
>TRBV12-3/TRBV12-4|.|TRBJ2-7|.
TGTGCCAGCAACCCCCGGGACACCCCCGACGAGCAGTACTTC
CASNPRDTPDEQYF
>TRBV30|.|TRBJ2-5|.
TGTGCCTGGAGTGTGGGGCAGTGGGAGACCCAGTACTTC
CAWSVGQWETQYF
>TRBV27|.|TRBJ2-2|.
TGTGCCAGGGCCCAATTTGAGAGGTGCACCGGGGAGCTGTTTTTT
CARAQFERCTGELFF